The rows below give T cell receptor beta chains drawn from one sample of a study of response to subunit inactivated influenza vaccine. One entry per CDR3 protein, called by TCRdb with MiXCR from the RT-PCR reads. The sample has under 850,000 distinct CDR3 sequences; around 20% are singletons. The material sequenced was PBMCs from blood, taken more than 4 days after vaccination. The receptors here all came from a man over 45 who received an inactivated influenza vaccine. Each CDR3 is given with its conserved first and last residue. D genes are given only for firm matches. Where a row states a size, it is once, few, many or the class of an expanded clone; other rows omit it.

J gene | D gene | clone size | V gene | CDR3 DNA | CDR3 protein
TRBJ2-1 | TRBD1 | many | TRBV20-1 | TGCAGTGCTAGAGAACTAGGACAGGGATCCTACAATGAGCAGTTCTTC | CSARELGQGSYNEQFF
TRBJ2-2 | . | few | TRBV6-1 | TGTGCCAGCACCCCGGCAAGGGGCACCGGGGAGCTGTTTTTT | CASTPARGTGELFF
TRBJ2-1 | . | . | TRBV12-3/TRBV12-4 | TGTGCCAGCAGTTTTATAACCCATTTGAGCAATGAGCAGTTCTTC | CASSFITHLSNEQFF
TRBJ2-1 | . | large | TRBV29-1 | TGCAGCTCTGAGGGGCTAGGTGACTACAATGAGCAGTTCTTC | CSSEGLGDYNEQFF
TRBJ2-3 | . | few | TRBV7-6 | TGTGCCAGCAGCTTATCCGGGGGGCCGAGGGCAGATACGCAGTATTTT | CASSLSGGPRADTQYF
TRBJ2-7 | TRBD1 | . | TRBV29-1 | TGCAGCGTTGAAGATAGGACAGGGGGGAACTACGAGCAGTACTTC | CSVEDRTGGNYEQYF
TRBJ2-7 | TRBD2 | few | TRBV7-2 | TGTGCCAGCAGCTCGTTGGGGACTAAGTACGAGCAGTACTTC | CASSSLGTKYEQYF
TRBJ2-7 | TRBD2 | . | TRBV5-1 | TGCGCCAGCAGCTCTACGACTAGCGGAAGGGAGCAGTACTTC | CASSSTTSGREQYF
TRBJ2-1 | . | . | TRBV5-1 | TGCGCCAGCAGCTTATCGGGGTCTCCGGGAAATGAGCAGTTCTTC | CASSLSGSPGNEQFF
TRBJ1-2 | TRBD1 | few | TRBV20-1 | TGCAGTGCTAGAGATCTTTCCGGGACAGGGGATGGCTACACCTTC | CSARDLSGTGDGYTF
TRBJ1-6 | . | many | TRBV5-1 | TGCGCCAGCAGCCGCAGGGAGAATAATTCACCCCTCCACTTT | CASSRRENNSPLHF
TRBJ1-1 | . | . | TRBV6-2/TRBV6-3 | TGTGCCAGCAGTTACTCCCCGACAGGTCAGAACACTGAAGCTTTCTTT | CASSYSPTGQNTEAFF
TRBJ2-4 | . | many | TRBV10-3 | TGTGCCATCAGTGATGGAGCCAAAAACATTCAGTACTTC | CAISDGAKNIQYF
TRBJ2-4 | TRBD1 | few | TRBV5-1 | TGCGCCAGCAGCGTGGGGACAGTCCAAAACATTCAGTACTTC | CASSVGTVQNIQYF
TRBJ1-2 | TRBD1 | few | TRBV7-2 | TGTGCCAGCAGCCCAACGACAGGGGGCCTTACTAACTATGGCTACACCTTC | CASSPTTGGLTNYGYTF
TRBJ2-7 | . | few | TRBV6-2/TRBV6-3 | TGTGCCAGCAAAAAACTGGGAACTCAACTCTACGAGCAGTACTTC | CASKKLGTQLYEQYF
TRBJ2-5 | . | . | TRBV6-2/TRBV6-3 | TGTGCCAGCAGTTACGAGTGGGCCCAAGAGACCCAGTACTTC | CASSYEWAQETQYF
TRBJ2-1 | TRBD1 | few | TRBV20-1 | TGCAGTGCTAGAGAGGCGGGACAGGGGGCCGGCTCCTACAATGAGCAGTTCTTC | CSAREAGQGAGSYNEQFF
TRBJ2-5 | . | few | TRBV7-3 | TGTGCCAGCAGCCAAGGAGGGGGGGCGCAGGAGACCCAGTACTTC | CASSQGGGAQETQYF
TRBJ1-4 | . | few | TRBV7-2 | TGTGCCAGCAGCTTACCCGCGAATGAAAAACTGTTTTTT | CASSLPANEKLFF
TRBJ2-2 | . | many | TRBV5-5 | TGTGCCAGCAGCTTTACTGTCAGCTCGGCCACCGGGGAGCTGTTTTTT | CASSFTVSSATGELFF
TRBJ2-1 | . | few | TRBV28 | TGTGCCAGCAGTTTTGGCGGGAAGGTCTACAATGAGCAGTTCTTC | CASSFGGKVYNEQFF
TRBJ1-2 | . | few | TRBV2 | TGTGCCAGCAGTGAAGGGGGCGGCAACTATGGCTACACCTTC | CASSEGGGNYGYTF
TRBJ1-1 | . | . | TRBV6-2/TRBV6-3 | TGTGCCAGCAGTTACATGCAGGCCGGAGCATCAACGGCTTTCTTT | CASSYMQAGASTAFF
TRBJ2-3 | . | many | TRBV20-1 | TGCAGTGCTAGATCGCGGACAGGAGGGACAGATACGCAGTATTTT | CSARSRTGGTDTQYF
TRBJ2-3 | . | few | TRBV27 | TGTGCCAGCAGTTTATGGTTTGCGGGGATTAGCACAGATACGCAGTATTTT | CASSLWFAGISTDTQYF
TRBJ2-5 | TRBD1 | . | TRBV20-1 | TGCAGTGCTAGGCCCACCCTAGGGGACAGCCAAGAGACCCAGTACTTC | CSARPTLGDSQETQYF
TRBJ2-1 | . | . | TRBV28 | TGTGCCATCGGCCCCGCGCTAGCGAGAGGTTACTCCTACAATGAGCAGTTCTTC | CAIGPALARGYSYNEQFF
TRBJ2-3 | TRBD2 | . | TRBV9 | TGTGCCAGCAGCCCGAGAGGTGGGACTAGCGGTACAGATACGCAGTATTTT | CASSPRGGTSGTDTQYF
TRBJ1-6 | TRBD1 | many | TRBV5-1 | TGCGCCAGCAGCTCAGCAGGGGGTTTGAATTCACCCCTCCACTTT | CASSSAGGLNSPLHF
TRBJ2-5 | . | few | TRBV12-3/TRBV12-4 | TGTGCCAGCAGTTCTAGGGTTCGAGAGACCCAGTACTTC | CASSSRVRETQYF
TRBJ2-5 | . | . | TRBV3-1 | TGTGCCAGCAGCCAACGAGGGGGAGAGACCCAGTACTTC | CASSQRGGETQYF
TRBJ2-5 | . | once | TRBV13 | TGTGCCAGCAGCTTTGAGGGAGGGGGGGCACGACAAGAGACCCAGTACTTC | CASSFEGGGARQETQYF
TRBJ2-5 | . | many | TRBV12-3/TRBV12-4 | TGTGCCAGCAGTAGTACCCCTGCAGGCAAAGAGACCCAGTACTTC | CASSSTPAGKETQYF
TRBJ2-1 | TRBD2 | few | TRBV12-3/TRBV12-4 | TGTGCCAGCAGTGGACTAGCTAGAGATGAGCAGTTCTTC | CASSGLARDEQFF
TRBJ2-7 | . | few | TRBV6-5 | TGTGCCAGCAGTTACAGGCACAGCTCCGAGCAGTACTTC | CASSYRHSSEQYF
TRBJ2-7 | TRBD1 | . | TRBV20-1 | TGCAGTGCTAGACGTGAGACCGGGACAGGGGATTGGTACGAGCAGTACTTC | CSARRETGTGDWYEQYF
TRBJ2-5 | TRBD1 | . | TRBV5-5 | TGTGCCAGCAGCCCAGGCCGATGGACAGGGGCAGAGACCCAGTACTTC | CASSPGRWTGAETQYF
TRBJ2-7 | . | . | TRBV28 | TGTGCCAGCAGTAACCCGACAGCCGAATACATCTCCTACGAGCAGTACTTC | CASSNPTAEYISYEQYF
TRBJ2-1 | . | . | TRBV7-3 | TGTGCCAGCAGCTTATGGGAGGCCCCAGGGAATGAGCAGTTCTTC | CASSLWEAPGNEQFF
TRBJ2-7 | . | . | TRBV7-9 | TGTGCCAGCAGCTCGATCCGGTTAGGCTACGAGCAGTACTTC | CASSSIRLGYEQYF
TRBJ2-1 | . | . | TRBV19 | TGTGCCTCCGGGCGGGTAGCAACGTCCAACAATGAGCAGTTCTTC | CASGRVATSNNEQFF
TRBJ2-1 | . | few | TRBV20-1 | TGCAGTGCTAGGTTTCAGGGAAGTACTCTTCGGTACAATGAGCAGTTCTTC | CSARFQGSTLRYNEQFF
TRBJ2-7 | . | . | TRBV5-1 | TGCGCCAGCAGCTTGATAGGGTGGGAGCAGTACTTC | CASSLIGWEQYF
TRBJ2-1 | TRBD2 | once | TRBV29-1 | TGCAGCGTAATAACTAGCGAACCTTACAATGAGCAGTTCTTC | CSVITSEPYNEQFF
TRBJ2-1 | TRBD2 | few | TRBV7-3 | TGTGCCAGCAGCTTGGGACTAGCCATTGGGAATGAGCAGTTCTTC | CASSLGLAIGNEQFF
TRBJ2-1 | TRBD2 | few | TRBV12-3/TRBV12-4 | TGTGCCAGCAGGGTGGCTAGCGGTCCCTACAATGAGCAGTTCTTC | CASRVASGPYNEQFF
TRBJ2-5 | . | . | TRBV20-1 | TGCAGTGCTAGTGCGGTACTACAAGAGACCCAGTACTTC | CSASAVLQETQYF
TRBJ2-5 | . | few | TRBV12-3/TRBV12-4 | TGTGCCAGCAGTCCTGGCGGGGCGCCACAAGAGACCCAGTACTTC | CASSPGGAPQETQYF
TRBJ2-4 | . | . | TRBV5-6 | TGTGCCAGCAACCGAAAAGCGGATACAGCCAAAAACATTCAGTACTTC | CASNRKADTAKNIQYF
TRBJ2-7 | TRBD1 | many | TRBV9 | TGTGCCAGCAGCGTAGTGGACAGGGCAGACCACGAGCAGTACTTC | CASSVVDRADHEQYF